This is a list of T cell receptor beta chains from one sample in a study of blood T cell repertoires in COVID-19. Libraries were prepared by immunoSEQ multiplex PCR; TCRdb keeps only in-frame clonotypes and omits some of them. The sample has around 94,000 clones, 87% seen once. The sample was peripheral blood. Source of these receptors: a man aged 50-60 years with active COVID-19. Both conserved end residues are part of each CDR3. The D gene is left open where the match is weak. For some rows the clone size is stated as once, few or many, or as a class when expanded; others skip it.

abundance,d_gene,j_gene,v_gene,CDR3nt,CDR3aa
NA,NA,TRBJ2-1,TRBV12-3/TRBV12-4,TGTGCCAGCAGTCCGGGCGGGTTGGCTGAGCAGTTCTTC,CASSPGGLAEQFF
NA,TRBD1,TRBJ1-5,TRBV6-6,TGTGCCAGCAGAGATCAGGGGGATAGCAATCAGCCCCAGCATTTT,CASRDQGDSNQPQHF
NA,TRBD2,TRBJ2-7,TRBV19,TGTGCCAGTAGTCCGGGACTAGCGGCTTTAGGGATTTACGAGCAGTACTTC,CASSPGLAALGIYEQYF
NA,NA,TRBJ1-6,TRBV25-1,TGTGCCAGCAGCCCAGGGGCCTTGGCACCCCTCCACTTT,CASSPGALAPLHF
NA,NA,TRBJ2-7,TRBV6-5,TGTGCCAGCAGTATCCAGGGTTTCTCAGACGAGCAGTACTTC,CASSIQGFSDEQYF
NA,NA,TRBJ1-3,TRBV6-5,TGTGCCAGCAGTTACCGTTACAGCTCTGGAAACACCATATATTTT,CASSYRYSSGNTIYF
NA,NA,TRBJ1-3,TRBV5-8,TGTGCCAGCAACATCGTGAGTTACTATTCTGGAAACACCATATATTTT,CASNIVSYYSGNTIYF
NA,NA,TRBJ2-7,TRBV11-1,TGTGCCAGCAGCGCCTGGGACAACTCCTACGAGCAGTACTTC,CASSAWDNSYEQYF
NA,NA,TRBJ1-1,TRBV10-3,TGTGCCATCAGGGGGAGGCTTGACACTGAAGCTTTCTTT,CAIRGRLDTEAFF
NA,TRBD2,TRBJ2-3,TRBV3-1/TRBV3-2,TGTGCCACCTCCGGGACTAGCAGCTCAGATACGCAGTATTTT,CATSGTSSSDTQYF
NA,TRBD2,TRBJ2-2,TRBV11-2,TGTGCCAGCAGCTCACTAGCGGGGGAATTCACCGGGGAGCTGTTTTTT,CASSSLAGEFTGELFF
NA,TRBD1,TRBJ1-3,TRBV7-2,TGTGCCAGCAGCTTAACAGGGGCTGGCGGAAACACCATATATTTT,CASSLTGAGGNTIYF
NA,TRBD1,TRBJ2-3,TRBV27,TGTGCCAGCAGTTTGTATATTACAGGGGCCGGAAGAACAGATACGCAGTATTTT,CASSLYITGAGRTDTQYF
NA,NA,TRBJ2-5,TRBV21-1,TGTGCCAGCAGCAAAAGGGCATTGGGAGGCACAGAGACCCAGTACTTC,CASSKRALGGTETQYF
NA,NA,TRBJ1-1,TRBV29-1,TGCAGTGGGACATTGAACACTGAAGCTTTCTTT,CSGTLNTEAFF
NA,TRBD2,TRBJ2-3,TRBV7-3,TGTGCCAGCAGCCTAGGAGGACTAGCGGGAGGCGATACGCAGTATTTT,CASSLGGLAGGDTQYF
NA,TRBD2,TRBJ2-1,TRBV7-7,TGTGCCAGCAGCCCCGGGGGGGGGAATGAGCAGTTCTTC,CASSPGGGNEQFF
once,TRBD1,TRBJ1-2,TRBV5-1,TGCGCCAGCAGCGGGGATGGGACAGGGGGCGAGTATGGCTACACCTTC,CASSGDGTGGEYGYTF
NA,NA,TRBJ2-1,TRBV7-9,TGTGCCAGCATTGGGGCCCATTTGGCATCCTACAATGAGCAGTTCTTC,CASIGAHLASYNEQFF
once,NA,TRBJ2-7,TRBV6-5,TGTGCCAGCACCTACAACAGGGACCCTACCTACGAGCAGTACTTC,CASTYNRDPTYEQYF
NA,NA,TRBJ2-1,TRBV9,TGTGCCAGCAGCGTAGGGGTGGAGTCCTCCTACAATGAGCAGTTCTTC,CASSVGVESSYNEQFF
NA,NA,TRBJ2-5,TRBV9,TGTGCCAGCAGCGTCCCCGGGAGTGTCCAGTACTTC,CASSVPGSVQYF
NA,NA,TRBJ1-5,TRBV18,TGTGCCAGCTCACCGGGGGCTGGCAATCAGCCCCAGCATTTT,CASSPGAGNQPQHF
NA,NA,TRBJ1-6,TRBV6-5,TGTGCCAGCAGTTACTCTTCTACAGTTAGGAATTCACCCCTCCACTTT,CASSYSSTVRNSPLHF
once,NA,TRBJ1-4,TRBV4-1,TGCGCCAGCAGCCAAGATATGGAAAAACTGTTTTTT,CASSQDMEKLFF
NA,TRBD2,TRBJ2-3,TRBV18,TGTGCCAGCTCCCGTCGGACTAGCGGCACAGATACGCAGTATTTT,CASSRRTSGTDTQYF
NA,NA,TRBJ2-1,TRBV19,TGTGCCAGTAGTAGGGCGGGCTACAATGAGCAGTTCTTC,CASSRAGYNEQFF
NA,NA,TRBJ2-2,TRBV5-1,TGCGCCAGCAGCTTGCCATTGGGCGACACCGGGGAGCTGTTTTTT,CASSLPLGDTGELFF